The 16 T cell receptor beta chains below come from one sample, sequenced in a study of T cell responses to AZD1222 COVID-19 vaccine. The data were produced by immunoSEQ multiplex PCR, yet TCRdb's version contains in-frame clones alone and is incomplete. The sample has more than 110,000 clones, 80% to 90% seen once. Sequences were derived from peripheral blood, sampled on day 0 of AZD1222 vaccination. The receptors originated from an adult in good health.

The chain is built from TRBV7-9 and TRBJ2-7; D is unresolved. Germline assignment: CDR1 SEHNR and CDR2 FQNEAQ (reference sequence). This CDR3 spans 14 amino acids. Trimming pared 2 bases from V and 1 base from J, leaving 9 bases between. CDR3 residues: CASSLSALSYEQYF. In DNA, the CDR3 is TGTGCCAGCAGCTTAAGTGCTTTATCCTACGAGCAGTACTTC.

This chain connects TRBV3-1 (or the pseudogene TRBV3-2) to TRBJ1-1; D remains unclear. This CDR3 spans 14 amino acids. Between the trimmed V and J ends, which lost 1 base and 1 base, there was a span of 7 bases. In germline, CDR1 is LGHDT, CDR2 YNNKEL (reference sequence). CDR3 DNA sequence: TGTGCCAGCAGCCAAGGATGGCAGAACACTGAAGCTTTCTTT. Translated, it gives CASSQGWQNTEAFF.

The chain joins TRBV5-1 to TRBJ1-1, with 7 bases aligning to TRBD1. Losses at the gene ends were 4 bases for V and 0 bases for J; bases not matched to a gene: 0. From germline, CDR1 is SGHRS and CDR2 YFSETQ. This CDR3 contains 13 residues. CDR3 DNA: TGCGCCAGCAGCAGGGGGCTGAACACTGAAGCTTTCTTT. This sequence encodes CASSRGLNTEAFF.

This chain's CDR3 is CSVEDLETSGNEQFF. CDR3 nucleotide sequence: TGCAGCGTTGAAGATTTGGAGACTAGCGGCAATGAGCAGTTCTTC. The rearrangement joins TRBV29-1 to TRBJ2-1; 9 nucleotides agree with TRBD2. The CDR3 is 15 residues long. CDR1 SQVTM and CDR2 ANQGSEA come from the germline V gene. V trimming: 0 bases; J trimming: 6 bases; junction bases outside the gene matches: 6.

The chain links TRBV2 to TRBJ2-7; 9 bases map to TRBD2. Trimming cost V 8 bases and J 0 bases; bases outside gene matches: 8. This CDR3 is 15 amino acids long. CDR1 is SNHLY and CDR2 is FYNNEI in the germline V gene. The CDR3 nucleotides are TGTGCCAGCCGGACTCTTAGCGGGAGCTCCTACGAGCAGTACTTC. This encodes CASRTLSGSSYEQYF.

The chain has TRBV27 and TRBJ1-1; the D is unclear. Germline assignment: CDR1 MNHEY and CDR2 SMNVEV (reference sequence). CDR3 size: 19 residues. Trimming cost V 0 bases and J 2 bases, with 22 bases left between them. As DNA, the CDR3 is TGTGCCAGCAGTTTATCCGAGCTTAGGACGGGCAGGAGAAACACTGAAGCTTTCTTT. Amino acids: CASSLSELRTGRRNTEAFF.

V usage is TRBV3-1 (or the pseudogene TRBV3-2) and J usage is TRBJ1-1; possibly TRBD1 for D (5 bases). The CDR3 extends over 13 amino acids. Germline CDR1 reads LGHDT; CDR2 reads YNNKEL (reference sequence). With 0 bases removed from V and 4 bases from J, the gap between germline ends came to 6 bases. The CDR3 loop reads CASSQDRATEAFF. The CDR3, as DNA: TGTGCCAGCAGCCAAGACAGGGCCACTGAAGCTTTCTTT.

The V call is TRBV24-1, the J call TRBJ2-3, with 11 bases identical to TRBD2. The CDR3 is made up of 17 amino acids. CDR1 is KGHDR and CDR2 is SFDVKD in the germline V gene. Trimming cost V 0 bases and J 4 bases; bases outside gene matches: 5. CDR3 region: CATSDLTSGSISDTQYF. CDR3 coding DNA: TGTGCCACCAGTGATTTGACTAGCGGGAGTATTTCAGATACGCAGTATTTT.

The chain couples TRBV27 to TRBJ2-4, with D possibly being TRBD2 (6 bases). V lost 2 bases and J lost 0, with 11 bases in between. The germline CDR1 and CDR2 sequences are MNHEY and SMNVEV (reference sequence). The CDR3 extends over 16 amino acids. This chain's CDR3 is CASSLTAGLAKNIQYF. DNA of the CDR3: TGTGCCAGCAGTTTAACGGCGGGGTTAGCCAAAAACATTCAGTACTTC.

The rearrangement joins TRBV3-1 (or the pseudogene TRBV3-2) to TRBJ1-3; D unresolved. From germline, CDR1 is LGHDT and CDR2 YNNKEL (reference sequence). Trimming removed 4 bases at V and 0 bases at J, with 7 bases between. The CDR3 is 14 amino acids. Written as DNA, the CDR3 is TGTGCCAGCAGCCGGGTCGGCTCTGGAAACACCATATATTTT. Its protein product is CASSRVGSGNTIYF.

The V and J genes are TRBV28 and TRBJ2-3; D is perhaps TRBD2 (6 bases). The V end lost 7 bases, the J end lost 2 bases, and 13 bases lay between the germline ends. The V gene's germline CDR1 is MDHEN and CDR2 SYDVKM. This CDR3 has 14 amino acids. CDR3 coding DNA: TGTGCCAGCACCAGAGCGGGCCTCACAGATACGCAGTATTTT. Translation: CASTRAGLTDTQYF.

The chain recombines TRBV30 with TRBJ2-7; TRBD1 matches at 7 bases. J lost 0 bases, V lost 3 bases, and 5 bases had no gene match. The CDR3 is 14 amino acids. The germline CDR1 and CDR2 sequences are GTSNPN and SVGIG (reference sequence). CDR3 amino acids: CAWRGDRVSYEQYF. DNA for the CDR3: TGTGCCTGGAGAGGAGACAGGGTCTCCTACGAGCAGTACTTC.

This rearrangement joins TRBV27 to TRBJ2-7; 10 positions match TRBD2. The trim removed 4 bases at V and 2 bases at J, leaving 2 bases unmatched. Germline V gene lookup returns CDR1 MNHEY and CDR2 SMNVEV (reference sequence). The CDR3 runs to 14 residues. The CDR3 here is CASSSSGSTYEQYF. The CDR3 DNA sequence: TGTGCCAGCAGTTCTAGCGGGAGTACCTACGAGCAGTACTTC.

The gene calls are TRBV15 and TRBJ2-2; 10 bases align to TRBD1. This CDR3 comprises 16 residues. CDR1 and CDR2 from the germline V gene are LNHNV and YYDKDF (reference sequence). J gave up 1 base and V 5 bases, and 4 bases lay outside the gene matches. DNA for the CDR3: TGTGCCACCAGCGGAGGACAGGGGGGGAACACCGGGGAGCTGTTTTTT. Protein product: CATSGGQGGNTGELFF.

V and J are TRBV30 and TRBJ2-7; 11 bases are shared with TRBD2. CDR1 and CDR2 (germline): GTSNPN, SVGIG (reference sequence). CDR3 length: 17 residues. The trim removed 5 bases at V and 0 bases at J, leaving 12 bases unmatched. This CDR3 is CAWSGTSGPRSSYEQYF. The CDR3 nucleotides are TGTGCCTGGTCCGGGACTAGCGGCCCAAGGAGCTCCTACGAGCAGTACTTC.

The CDR3 DNA reads TGTGCCAGCAGCGTCAAACAGACGACAAACACTGAAGCTTTCTTT. The encoded protein is CASSVKQTTNTEAFF. The chain couples TRBV7-9 to TRBJ1-1; no firm D call. With 5 bases removed from V and 2 bases from J, the gap between germline ends came to 15 bases. Germline V gene sequence: CDR1 SEHNR, CDR2 FQNEAQ (reference sequence). The length of the CDR3 is 15 residues. The whole variable domain, filled in from reference TRBV7-9 and TRBJ1-1, reads DTGVSQNPRHKITKRGQNVTFRCDPISEHNRLYWYRQTLGQGPEFLTYFQNEAQLEKSRLLSDRFSAERPKGSFSTLEIQRTEQGDSAMYLCASSVKQTTNTEAFFGQGTRLTVV.